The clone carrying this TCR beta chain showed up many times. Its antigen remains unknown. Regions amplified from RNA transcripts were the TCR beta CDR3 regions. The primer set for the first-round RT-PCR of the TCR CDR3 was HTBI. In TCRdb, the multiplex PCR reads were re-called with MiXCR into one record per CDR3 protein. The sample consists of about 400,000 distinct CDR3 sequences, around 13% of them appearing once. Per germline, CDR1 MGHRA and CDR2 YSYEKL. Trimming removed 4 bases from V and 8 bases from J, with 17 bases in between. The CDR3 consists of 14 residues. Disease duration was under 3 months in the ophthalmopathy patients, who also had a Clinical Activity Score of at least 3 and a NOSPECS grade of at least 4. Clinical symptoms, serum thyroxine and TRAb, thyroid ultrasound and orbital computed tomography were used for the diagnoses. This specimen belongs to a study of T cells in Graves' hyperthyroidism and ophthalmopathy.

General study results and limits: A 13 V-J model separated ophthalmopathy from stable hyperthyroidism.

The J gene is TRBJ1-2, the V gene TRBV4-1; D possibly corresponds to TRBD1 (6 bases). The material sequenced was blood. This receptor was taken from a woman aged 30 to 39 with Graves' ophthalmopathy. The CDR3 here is CASSLPGGGRGYTF. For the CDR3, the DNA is TGCGCCAGCAGCCTCCCCGGAGGGGGTAGAGGCTACACCTTC.